One sample yielded the 30 T cell receptor beta chains listed below, sequenced in a study of chemoradiotherapy in HPV16-positive cancers. The protocol was immunoSEQ multiplex PCR, while the TCRdb copy is restricted to in-frame clones and leaves out a portion. Of 20,000 or so clones detected, over 65% appear once; the ten largest clones hold around 3.6%. The source was blood, collected from a patient who underwent chemoradiotherapy. These TCRs come from a human donor with HPV-associated anogenital cancer.

The table lists this clone with a count of one. J is TRBJ2-3 and V is TRBV14, with 7 bases fitting TRBD1. The germline gives CDR1 SGHDN, CDR2 FVKESK. J lost 5 bases, V lost 2 bases, and 13 bases had no gene match. The CDR3 has 17 amino acids. In DNA, the CDR3 is TGTGCCAGCAGCCAACCATGGACAGGAAAAGATGTAGATACGCAGTATTTT. This translates into CASSQPWTGKDVDTQYF.

The rearrangement uses TRBV7-2 and TRBJ1-4, with 8 bases fitting TRBD1. The V and J ends lost 2 bases and 0 bases, in that order; junction bases with no gene match: 2. This CDR3 comprises 16 residues. Germline CDR1 is SGHTA and CDR2 is FQGNSA. Here the CDR3 reads CASSLQGASTNEKLFF. The CDR3 DNA reads as TGTGCCAGCAGCTTACAGGGGGCTTCAACTAATGAAAAACTGTTTTTT.

The rearrangement uses TRBV6-1 and TRBJ2-2; 7 bases map to TRBD2. Germline CDR1 and CDR2: MNHNS and SASEGT. V lost 3 bases and J lost 3; bases outside the gene matches: 4. The CDR3 spans 15 residues. The CDR3 DNA reads as TGTGCCAGCAGTGACGGCCGGGGGGACACCGGGGAGCTGTTTTTT. It translates to CASSDGRGDTGELFF.

The J gene is TRBJ1-2, the V gene TRBV5-1; D unclear. CDR3 length: 15 amino acids. Per the germline V gene, CDR1 is SGHRS and CDR2 is YFSETQ. The V end was cut by 0 bases, the J end by 4 bases, with 13 bases between. The CDR3 bases are TGCGCCAGCAGCTTGGCCAACCGAATACCCTATGGCTACACCTTC. It encodes CASSLANRIPYGYTF.

This rearrangement joins TRBV7-7 to TRBJ2-5; TRBD1 agrees at 7 bases. The CDR3 extends over 15 amino acids. J was trimmed by 2 bases and V by 1 base; bases with no gene match: 4. Germline CDR1 and CDR2: SSHAT and FNYEAQ (reference sequence). This chain's CDR3 is CASSLVGTDQETQYF. The CDR3 bases are TGTGCCAGCAGCTTAGTCGGGACAGATCAAGAGACCCAGTACTTC.

The table lists this clone with a few counts. The CDR3, as DNA: TGCAGCGTTGACCCCGGCTATGGCTACACCTTC. Its protein product is CSVDPGYGYTF. The chain carries TRBV29-1 and TRBJ1-2; no clear D gene. CDR1 and CDR2 from the germline V gene are SQVTM and ANQGSEA. The CDR3 has 11 amino acids. The V end was cut by 3 bases, the J end by 4 bases, with 6 bases between.

This rearrangement joins TRBV18 to TRBJ2-2; the D gene is possibly TRBD1 (5 bases). Per germline, CDR1 KGHSH and CDR2 LQKENI. With 4 bases removed from V and 6 bases from J, the gap between germline ends came to 15 bases. The CDR3 is made up of 15 amino acids. In DNA form, the CDR3 reads TGTGCCAGCTCACTACAACCCCCAGGGCCCGGGGAGCTGTTTTTT. It yields the protein CASSLQPPGPGELFF.

V is TRBV2 and J is TRBJ2-3; 8 bases fit TRBD1. The trim removed 4 bases at V and 1 base at J, leaving 4 bases unmatched. This CDR3 has 15 residues. Germline V gives CDR1 SNHLY, CDR2 FYNNEI. CDR3 bases: TGTGCCAGCAGTGCTGGGGACAGGCGCACAGATACGCAGTATTTT. It translates to CASSAGDRRTDTQYF.

The V gene is TRBV6-1, the J gene TRBJ1-2; D is uncertain. This CDR3 region has 17 residues. Germline V gene data show CDR1 as MNHNS and CDR2 as SASEGT. Trimming stripped 4 bases from V and 2 bases from J, with 20 bases between. The CDR3 reads CASSGLEFFLGNYGYTF. The CDR3 nucleotides read TGTGCCAGCAGTGGATTGGAATTCTTCCTAGGGAACTATGGCTACACCTTC.

V gene TRBV2 combines with J gene TRBJ2-3, with D perhaps TRBD2 (6 bases). V lost 6 bases and J lost 2, with 12 bases in between. CDR1 and CDR2 (germline): SNHLY, FYNNEI. The CDR3 spans 14 residues. The CDR3, as DNA: TGTGCCAGCAGCCGGGACTCCAACACAGATACGCAGTATTTT. Its translation is CASSRDSNTDTQYF.

The chain employs TRBV6-1 and TRBJ1-6; D may be TRBD1 (5 bases). With 8 bases removed from V and 6 bases from J, the gap between germline ends came to 8 bases. This CDR3 contains 12 residues. From germline, CDR1 is MNHNS and CDR2 SASEGT. The CDR3 loop reads CASYDSNSPLHF. The CDR3 nucleotides read TGTGCCAGCTATGACAGTAATTCACCCCTCCACTTT.

V usage is TRBV7-9 and J usage is TRBJ2-1; 8 bases match TRBD2. The trim removed 5 bases at V and 9 bases at J, leaving 9 bases unmatched. The CDR3 has 14 residues. Germline V gene sequence: CDR1 SEHNR, CDR2 FQNEAQ (reference sequence). CDR3 coding DNA: TGTGCCAGCAGCCGACCAGCGGGGGAGGCTGAGCAGTTCTTC. Translating it yields CASSRPAGEAEQFF. Drawing the rest from reference TRBV7-9 and TRBJ2-1, the complete variable domain is DTGVSQNPRHKITKRGQNVTFRCDPISEHNRLYWYRQTLGQGPEFLTYFQNEAQLEKSRLLSDRFSAERPKGSFSTLEIQRTEQGDSAMYLCASSRPAGEAEQFFGPGTRLTVL.

V is TRBV5-1 and J is TRBJ2-7; 8 nucleotides match TRBD1. CDR1 is SGHRS and CDR2 is YFSETQ in the germline V gene. The V and J ends lost 2 bases and 0 bases, in that order; junction bases with no gene match: 7. This CDR3 is built from 16 residues. CDR3 DNA: TGCGCCAGCAGCTTCTCTCCGGGACAGGTCTCCTACGAGCAGTACTTC. Its translation: CASSFSPGQVSYEQYF.

The CDR3 nucleotides read TGTGCCAGCTCACCGGACGGTTCCAATAATTCACCCCTCCACTTT. It is translated as CASSPDGSNNSPLHF. The V call is TRBV18, the J call TRBJ1-6; D unresolved. The CDR3 sequence is 15 residues long. The ends were cut back, 3 bases at V and 5 bases at J, with 11 bases in the middle. Germline loops: CDR1 KGHSH, CDR2 LQKENI.

The chain employs TRBV18 and TRBJ1-2; D remains unclear. Trimming removed 0 bases from V and 8 bases from J, with 13 bases in between. The CDR3 has 14 amino acids. Germline V CDR1 and CDR2: KGHSH, LQKENI. The CDR3 reads CASSPPEVWIGYTF. The CDR3 coding sequence is TGTGCCAGCTCACCACCAGAAGTCTGGATCGGCTACACCTTC. Combining the CDR3 with reference TRBV18 and TRBJ1-2 gives the whole variable domain NAGVMQNPRHLVRRRGQEARLRCSPMKGHSHVYWYRQLPEEGLKFMVYLQKENIIDESGMPKERFSAEFPKEGPSILRIQQVVRGDSAAYFCASSPPEVWIGYTFGSGTRLTVV.

This chain connects TRBV25-1 to TRBJ1-1; D is uncertain. Germline-derived CDR1 and CDR2 are MGHDK and SYGVNS. The CDR3 sequence is 14 residues long. V lost 6 bases to trimming and J lost 0 bases, with 11 bases between them. For the CDR3, the DNA is TGTGCCAGCAGGTCAACCTCATTGAACACTGAAGCTTTCTTT. Translated, it gives CASRSTSLNTEAFF.

The V and J genes are TRBV7-9 and TRBJ2-7; D not resolved. The V gene's germline CDR1 is SEHNR and CDR2 FQNEAQ (reference sequence). V shed 4 bases and J shed 6 bases, with 16 bases lying between them. The CDR3 is made up of 14 amino acids. CDR3 bases: TGTGCCAGCAGCTCGATAGGTATTAAAGGCGAGCAGTACTTC. Its translation is CASSSIGIKGEQYF.

J is TRBJ1-1 and V is TRBV7-6, with D perhaps matching TRBD1 (5 bases). V lost 5 bases to trimming and J lost 6 bases, with 19 bases between them. Germline CDR1 SGHVS, CDR2 FNYEAQ. The CDR3 is made up of 15 amino acids. CDR3 bases: TGTGCCAGCAGCCTCGGGGGGGTAGGAGGCTCTGAAGCTTTCTTT. Protein product: CASSLGGVGGSEAFF.

In this sample, this clone turned up once. The rearrangement joins TRBV5-8 to TRBJ2-3; 9 bases match TRBD1. V was pared by 7 bases and J by 5 bases, with 14 bases of the junction left unmatched. The CDR3 loop spans 16 amino acids. Germline CDR1 SGHTS, CDR2 YDEGEE. The CDR3 sequence is CASPNQPGQGEDTQYF. Here the CDR3 DNA reads TGTGCCAGCCCCAACCAACCGGGACAGGGAGAAGATACGCAGTATTTT.

This sequence joins TRBV10-2 and TRBJ1-6; a possible D gene is TRBD1 (5 bases). Trimming removed 6 bases at V and 8 bases at J, with 20 bases between. The length of the CDR3 is 16 residues. Germline V CDR1 and CDR2: WSHSY, SAAADI. The CDR3 coding sequence is TGCGCCAGCAGCCCCACAACGGGGCGAGTTCATTCACCCCTCCACTTT. This codes for CASSPTTGRVHSPLHF.

The chain uses TRBV19 and TRBJ1-5, with 7 positions matching TRBD1. Germline assignment: CDR1 LNHDA and CDR2 SQIVND (reference sequence). The CDR3 has 13 amino acids. The J segment lost 6 bases and the V segment lost 9 bases, leaving 8 bases of the junction unmatched. CDR3 sequence reads: CASSKGALQPQHF. Here the CDR3 DNA reads TGTGCCAGCTCAAAGGGGGCCCTTCAGCCCCAGCATTTT.

The chain joins TRBV6-1 to TRBJ1-5; 8 nucleotides agree with TRBD1. The CDR3 has 15 amino acids. The V gene's germline CDR1 is MNHNS and CDR2 SASEGT. V trimming: 0 bases; J trimming: 3 bases; junction bases outside the gene matches: 1. The CDR3 region has the DNA TGTGCCAGCAGTGAAGCGACAGGGGACAATCAGCCCCAGCATTTT. Encoded protein: CASSEATGDNQPQHF.

The chain couples TRBV29-1 to TRBJ1-1, with 7 bases matching TRBD1. This CDR3 has 15 amino acids. The junction had 8 bases not matched to a gene; V was cut back by 3 bases and J by 1 base. Germline V gene sequence: CDR1 SQVTM, CDR2 ANQGSEA. Here the CDR3 DNA reads TGCAGCGTTGATGTGAGGGGGCTCGAGAACACTGAAGCTTTCTTT. Translated, it gives CSVDVRGLENTEAFF.

This chain joins TRBV5-1 and TRBJ2-4; D is uncertain. This CDR3 comprises 16 residues. Germline V gene data show CDR1 as SGHRS and CDR2 as YFSETQ. The ends were cut back, 7 bases at V and 1 base at J, with 18 bases in the middle. CDR3 sequence reads: CASQAPPELAKNIQYF. Here the CDR3 DNA reads TGCGCCAGCCAGGCCCCCCCCGAGTTGGCCAAAAACATTCAGTACTTC.

The chain employs TRBV6-1 and TRBJ1-6; D gene ambiguous. This CDR3 comprises 17 residues. V lost 3 bases to trimming and J lost 6 bases, with 18 bases between them. The V gene's germline CDR1 is MNHNS and CDR2 SASEGT. The CDR3 region is CASSDLNFGLLNSPLHF. Written as DNA, the CDR3 is TGTGCCAGCAGTGATCTAAATTTTGGGCTTCTTAATTCACCCCTCCACTTT.

CDR3 DNA: TGTGCCAGCAGCTTGGCTAACGAGGGGATCTATAGCAATCAGCCCCAGCATTTT. Amino acids: CASSLANEGIYSNQPQHF. The V and J genes are TRBV5-6 and TRBJ1-5; a weak D match, TRBD1 (5 bases). Germline values: CDR1 SGHDT, CDR2 YYEEEE. Deletions cut 0 bases from V and 0 bases from J, with 16 bases between. The CDR3 has 18 residues.

The chain combines TRBV5-1 with TRBJ2-5; D might be TRBD1 (5 bases). Germline V gene data show CDR1 as SGHRS and CDR2 as YFSETQ. The CDR3 sequence is 15 residues long. Trimming left V 5 bases short and J 4 bases short, with 18 bases between. Here the CDR3 DNA reads TGCGCCAGCAGATTCGCAGGGATTGTAGGAGAGACCCAGTACTTC. It specifies CASRFAGIVGETQYF.

CDR3 sequence: CASSEARQGLRGWRGYTF. CDR3 nucleotide sequence: TGTGCCAGCAGTGAAGCGAGACAGGGGTTAAGGGGGTGGAGGGGCTACACCTTC. V is TRBV6-1 and J is TRBJ1-2; 8 nucleotides align to TRBD1. Germline assignment: CDR1 MNHNS and CDR2 SASEGT. The CDR3 spans 18 residues. The V and J ends lost 0 bases and 8 bases, in that order; junction bases with no gene match: 17.

The CDR3 spells CASSIISILARTGGSNSPLHF. The CDR3 nucleotides are TGTGCCAGTAGTATCATTTCTATCCTAGCCCGGACAGGGGGCTCTAATTCACCCCTCCACTTT. This rearrangement joins TRBV19 to TRBJ1-6, with 11 bases that match TRBD1. This CDR3 region has 21 residues. J was trimmed by 6 bases and V by 3 bases; bases with no gene match: 19. Germline lookup yields CDR1 LNHDA and CDR2 SQIVND (reference sequence). Complete variable domain (other parts from reference TRBV19 and TRBJ1-6): DGGITQSPKYLFRKEGQNVTLSCEQNLNHDAMYWYRQDPGQGLRLIYYSQIVNDFQKGDIAEGYSVSREKKESFPLTVTSAQKNPTAFYLCASSIISILARTGGSNSPLHFGNGTRLTVT.

The sample holds one count of this clone. The chain has TRBV11-3 and TRBJ2-2; maybe TRBD1 (6 bases). Germline-derived CDR1 and CDR2 are SGHNT and YENEEA. The ends were cut back, 1 base at V and 5 bases at J, with 11 bases in the middle. This CDR3 has 15 amino acids. CDR3 sequence: CASSLGGTPTGELFF. CDR3 nucleotides: TGTGCCAGCAGCTTAGGGGGGACACCTACCGGGGAGCTGTTTTTT.